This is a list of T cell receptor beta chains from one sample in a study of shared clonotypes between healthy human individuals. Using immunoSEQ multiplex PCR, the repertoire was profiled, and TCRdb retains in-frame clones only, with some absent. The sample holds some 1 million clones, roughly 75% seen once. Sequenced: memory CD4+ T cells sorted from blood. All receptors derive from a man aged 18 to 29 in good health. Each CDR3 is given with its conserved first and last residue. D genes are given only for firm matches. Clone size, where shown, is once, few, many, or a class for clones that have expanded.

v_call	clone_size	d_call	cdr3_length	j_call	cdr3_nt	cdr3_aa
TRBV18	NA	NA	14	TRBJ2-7	TGTGCCAGCTCACCGGGACGGTCCGGATGGGAGCAGTACTTC	CASSPGRSGWEQYF
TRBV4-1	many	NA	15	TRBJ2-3	TGCGCCAGCAGCCACCCCCCCCCGGGGGCAGATACGCAGTATTTT	CASSHPPPGADTQYF
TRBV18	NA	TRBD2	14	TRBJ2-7	TGTGCCAGCTCTCCCGGGACTAGATCCTTTGAGCAGTACTTC	CASSPGTRSFEQYF
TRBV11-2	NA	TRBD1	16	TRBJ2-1	TGTGCCAGCAGCTCTATTACAGGGGCCCCCTACAATGAGCAGTTCTTC	CASSSITGAPYNEQFF
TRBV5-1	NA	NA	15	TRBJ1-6	TGCGCCAGCAGCTTGGAAACAGCCGGATATTCACCCCTCCACTTT	CASSLETAGYSPLHF
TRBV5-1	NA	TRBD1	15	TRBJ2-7	TGCGCCAGCAGCTCCGGGACAGGGGGGCTTTACGAGCAGTACTTC	CASSSGTGGLYEQYF
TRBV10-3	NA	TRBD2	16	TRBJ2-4	TGTGCCATCAGTGAGGTAGCGGGAGTGACCAAAAACATTCAGTACTTC	CAISEVAGVTKNIQYF
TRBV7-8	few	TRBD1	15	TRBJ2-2	TGTGCCAGCAGCCCGGGACAGGGAGGAGTCGGGGAGCTGTTTTTT	CASSPGQGGVGELFF
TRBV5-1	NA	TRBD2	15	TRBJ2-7	TGCGCCAGCAGCTACGGACTAGCGGGAGGTGGGGAGCAGTACTTC	CASSYGLAGGGEQYF
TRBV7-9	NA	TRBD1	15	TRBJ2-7	TGTGCCAGCAGCTCCCGGATTTCGACAGGGCGAGAGCAGTACTTC	CASSSRISTGREQYF
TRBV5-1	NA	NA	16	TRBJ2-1	TGCGCCAGCAGCCCCTATTCCCTGACAACCTACAATGAGCAGTTCTTC	CASSPYSLTTYNEQFF
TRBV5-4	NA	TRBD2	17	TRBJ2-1	TGTGCCAGCAGCTTTGGCGGGGGGGCCCTGGGCTACAATGAGCAGTTCTTC	CASSFGGGALGYNEQFF
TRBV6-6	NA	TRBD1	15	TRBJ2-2	TGTGCCAGCAGCTGGGACAGAACGAACACCGGGGAGCTGTTTTTT	CASSWDRTNTGELFF
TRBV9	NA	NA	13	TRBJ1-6	TGTGCCAGCACGGCAGGCAATAATTCACCCCTCCACTTT	CASTAGNNSPLHF
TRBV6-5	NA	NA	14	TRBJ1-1	TGTGCCAGCAGCCTACAGGGATTCGGGACTGAAGCTTTCTTT	CASSLQGFGTEAFF
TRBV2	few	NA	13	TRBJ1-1	TGTGCCAGCATGGTAGGGGAGAACACTGAAGCTTTCTTT	CASMVGENTEAFF
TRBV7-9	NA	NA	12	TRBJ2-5	TGTGCCACGCGGGTAAACCAAGAGACCCAGTACTTC	CATRVNQETQYF
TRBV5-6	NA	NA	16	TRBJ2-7	TGTGCCAGCAGCTTGGTGCAGGGGGGCACCATATCTGGGCAGTACTTC	CASSLVQGGTISGQYF
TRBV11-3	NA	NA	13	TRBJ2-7	TGTGCCAGCAGCCTCGGGGCCACTCGGGAGCAGTACTTC	CASSLGATREQYF
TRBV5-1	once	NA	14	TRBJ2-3	TGCGCCAGCAGCTTGGCTGCCGGGTCTGATACGCAGTATTTT	CASSLAAGSDTQYF
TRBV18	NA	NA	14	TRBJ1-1	TGTGCCAGCTCACCCCCTAACAGGCGGACTGAAGCTTTCTTT	CASSPPNRRTEAFF
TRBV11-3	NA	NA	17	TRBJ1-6	TGTGCCAGCAGCTCGGGTGGGCGACAGGTCAATAATTCACCCCTCCACTTT	CASSSGGRQVNNSPLHF
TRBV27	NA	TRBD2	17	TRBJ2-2	TGTGCCAGCAGCCACGTGGGCGGGAGGCCGGACACCGGGGAGCTGTTTTTT	CASSHVGGRPDTGELFF
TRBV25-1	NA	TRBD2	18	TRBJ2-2	TGTGCCAGCAGTGCACTGACTAGCGGGAACCCCGAGACCGGGGAGCTGTTTTTT	CASSALTSGNPETGELFF
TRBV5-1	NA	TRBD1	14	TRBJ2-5	TGCGCCAGCAGCTTGTGGACAGGGGAGGGGACCCAGTACTTC	CASSLWTGEGTQYF
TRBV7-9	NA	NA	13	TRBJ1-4	TGTGCCAGCAGCTCCCGGGGCAATGAAAAACTGTTTTTT	CASSSRGNEKLFF
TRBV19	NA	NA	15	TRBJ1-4	TGTGCCAGTACTCCTGGGGAGGGAGCGAATGAAAAACTGTTTTTT	CASTPGEGANEKLFF
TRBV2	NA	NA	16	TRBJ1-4	TGTGCCAGCAGCCGGAGCGGGGGAGCAACTAATGAAAAACTGTTTTTT	CASSRSGGATNEKLFF
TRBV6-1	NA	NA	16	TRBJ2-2	TGTGCCAGCAGTGAAGCGCTCACCAGGTTTGGCGGGGAGCTGTTTTTT	CASSEALTRFGGELFF
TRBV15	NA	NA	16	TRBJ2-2	TGTGCCACCAGCAGAGTGGGCGAAGGGAAGGCCGGGGAGCTGTTTTTT	CATSRVGEGKAGELFF
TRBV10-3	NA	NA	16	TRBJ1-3	TGTGCCATCAGCCTTATGGACGGGGGATCTGGAAACACCATATATTTT	CAISLMDGGSGNTIYF
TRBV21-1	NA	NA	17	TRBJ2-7	TGTGCCAGCAGCGAGGACTCAGGGTTTCACAACTTCGCCGAGCAGTACTTC	CASSEDSGFHNFAEQYF
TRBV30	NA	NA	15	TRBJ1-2	TGTGCCTGGGGGAGGGACCGAATCAGCCCTTATGGCTACACCTTC	CAWGRDRISPYGYTF
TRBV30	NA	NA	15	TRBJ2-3	TGTGCCTGGAGTGTCAAGGGATTCCGGTCAGATACGCAGTATTTT	CAWSVKGFRSDTQYF
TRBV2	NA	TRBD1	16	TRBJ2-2	TGTGCCAGCAGGAAGGGACAGCGAAAGGATACCGGGGAGCTGTTTTTT	CASRKGQRKDTGELFF
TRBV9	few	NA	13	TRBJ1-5	TGTGCCAGCAGCGACCGGCTCAATCAGCCCCAGCATTTT	CASSDRLNQPQHF
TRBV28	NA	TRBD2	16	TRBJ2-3	TGTGCCAGCAGTACCCGGCTAGCGGGGGGCACAGATACGCAGTATTTT	CASSTRLAGGTDTQYF
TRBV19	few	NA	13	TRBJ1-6	TGTGCCAGTAGTACAGGGGCTAATTCACCCCTCCACTTT	CASSTGANSPLHF
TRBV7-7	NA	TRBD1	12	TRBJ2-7	TGTGCTAGCAGCCCAGGGGGCACGGGGCAGTACTTC	CASSPGGTGQYF
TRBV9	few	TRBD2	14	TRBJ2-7	TGTGCCAGCAGCGTAGACGCTAGCGGCTACGAGCAGTACTTC	CASSVDASGYEQYF
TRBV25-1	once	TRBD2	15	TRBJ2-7	TGTGCCAGCAGTGACCAGACTAGCGGGGGGCGGGAGCAGTACTTC	CASSDQTSGGREQYF
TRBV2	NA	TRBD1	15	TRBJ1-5	TGTGCCAGCAGTCATGGACAGGGGGGCAATCAGCCCCAGCATTTT	CASSHGQGGNQPQHF
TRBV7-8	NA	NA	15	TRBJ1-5	TGTGCCAGCAGCTTAGTGCCAGGGATCAATCAGCCCCAGCATTTT	CASSLVPGINQPQHF
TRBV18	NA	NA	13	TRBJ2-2	TGTGCCAGCTCACCGAGCGCGGAAGTTGGGCTGTTTTTT	CASSPSAEVGLFF
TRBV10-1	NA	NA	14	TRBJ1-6	TGCGCCAGCAGTATGAGCTCCTATAATTCACCCCTCCACTTT	CASSMSSYNSPLHF
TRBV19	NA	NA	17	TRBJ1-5	TGTGCCAGTAGTCCGCGCCCACTGACAGTTCCCGCCCGGCCCCAGCATTTT	CASSPRPLTVPARPQHF
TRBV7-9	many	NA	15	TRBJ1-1	TGTGCCAGCAGCTTCTTCCGGGACACAAACACTGAAGCTTTCTTT	CASSFFRDTNTEAFF
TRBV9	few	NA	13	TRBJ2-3	TGTGCCAGCAGCAAGGGACCCTCCGATACGCAGTATTTT	CASSKGPSDTQYF
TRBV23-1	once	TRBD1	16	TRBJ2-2	TGCGCCAGCAAACCACAGGGGAAACCGAACACCGGGGAGCTGTTTTTT	CASKPQGKPNTGELFF
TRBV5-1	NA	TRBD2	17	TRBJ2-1	TGCGCCAGCAGCTTAAATGGACTAGCGGAAAACTACAATGAGCAGTTCTTC	CASSLNGLAENYNEQFF
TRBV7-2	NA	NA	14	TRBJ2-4	TGTGCCAGCAGCTTAGGTGCAGGTACAAACATTCAGTACTTC	CASSLGAGTNIQYF
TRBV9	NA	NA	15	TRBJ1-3	TGTGCCAGCAGCGTAGAGTCGTACGCTGGAAACACCATATATTTT	CASSVESYAGNTIYF